Below are 17 T cell receptor beta chains sequenced from a single sample in a study of T cells in localized non-small cell lung cancer. Using immunoSEQ multiplex PCR, the repertoire was profiled, and TCRdb retains in-frame clones only, with some absent. The sample lists more than 15,000 clones; 80% to 90% were seen once. Sample: peripheral blood, taken before any cancer treatment. The receptors stem from a male donor older than 55 with stage II squamous cell lung carcinoma.

The chain recombines TRBV19 with TRBJ2-5, with 7 bases identical to TRBD1. Per germline, CDR1 LNHDA and CDR2 SQIVND (reference sequence). J lost 4 bases, V lost 5 bases, and 13 bases had no gene match. CDR3 size: 16 residues. CDR3: CASSWAGTAGGETQYF. The CDR3 DNA reads TGTGCCAGTAGTTGGGCCGGGACCGCAGGGGGAGAGACCCAGTACTTC.

The rearrangement joins TRBV29-1 to TRBJ2-3, with 10 bases identical to TRBD2. The CDR3 has 14 residues. V shed 4 bases, J shed 3 bases, and the junction held 4 bases outside the gene matches. Germline V gives CDR1 SQVTM, CDR2 ANQGSEA. The CDR3 region is CSVGVLAGTDTQYF. The CDR3 DNA reads TGCAGCGTTGGTGTACTAGCGGGAACAGATACGCAGTATTTT.

The V and J genes are TRBV7-8 and TRBJ1-1, with D uncertain. Germline CDR1 and CDR2: SGHVS and FQNEAQ. CDR3 length: 15 amino acids. V was shortened by 3 bases and J by 2 bases, with 13 bases between the two germline ends. The CDR3 protein is CASSLTEYGNTEAFF. CDR3 nucleotide sequence: TGTGCCAGCAGCTTGACCGAATACGGAAACACTGAAGCTTTCTTT.

The V and J genes are TRBV7-3 and TRBJ1-2; TRBD1 matches at 7 bases. The germline V gene has CDR1 SGHTA and CDR2 FQGTGA. The CDR3 is 13 residues long. The V and J ends lost 5 bases and 2 bases, in that order; junction bases with no gene match: 2. Here the CDR3 reads CASSPGQNYGYTF. The CDR3 DNA reads TGTGCCAGCAGCCCGGGACAGAACTATGGCTACACCTTC.

The rearrangement uses TRBV18 and TRBJ2-5; TRBD2 matches at 7 bases. The V gene's germline CDR1 is KGHSH and CDR2 LQKENI. V shed 5 bases, J shed 4 bases, and the junction held 10 bases outside the gene matches. The CDR3 is made up of 15 amino acids. This CDR3 reads CASSYAVGEGETQYF. Here the CDR3 DNA reads TGTGCCAGCTCATACGCCGTAGGGGAGGGAGAGACCCAGTACTTC. The whole variable domain, remainder taken from reference TRBV18 and TRBJ2-5, is NAGVMQNPRHLVRRRGQEARLRCSPMKGHSHVYWYRQLPEEGLKFMVYLQKENIIDESGMPKERFSAEFPKEGPSILRIQQVVRGDSAAYFCASSYAVGEGETQYFGPGTRLLVL.

With regard to this clone: One end of the junction fails to match germline, which may point to a read error. The chain couples TRBV6-6 to TRBJ1-4, with 7 bases fitting TRBD1. The CDR3 runs to 15 residues. The germline V gene has CDR1 MNHNY and CDR2 SVGAGI (reference sequence). The CDR3 protein is CASSVQGPTSEKLFF. DNA of the CDR3: TGTGCCAGCAGTGTACAGGGGCCTACTAGTGAAAAACTGTTTTTT.

The J gene is TRBJ2-5, the V gene TRBV15, with D tentatively TRBD2 (5 bases). The better agreement between TRBJ2-7 and the DNA end casts doubt on the J call. The CDR3 covers 12 residues. Looked up from germline, CDR1 is LNHNV and CDR2 is YYDKDF (reference sequence). DNA of the CDR3: TGTGCCACCAGCAGAGCACGGGGCGAGCAGTACTTC. Its translation is CATSRARGEQYF.

The genes are TRBV19 and TRBJ2-6; the D is unclear. The CDR3 has 15 amino acids. Germline CDR1 is LNHDA and CDR2 is SQIVND (reference sequence). V lost 3 bases to trimming and J lost 0 bases, with 6 bases between them. The CDR3 sequence is CASSIGFSGANVLTF. For the CDR3, the DNA is TGTGCCAGTAGTATCGGTTTCTCTGGGGCCAACGTCCTGACTTTC.

The chain has TRBV28 and TRBJ1-1; D not resolved. V lost 3 bases to trimming and J lost 0 bases, with 8 bases between them. CDR3 length equals 14 residues. Germline CDR1 is MDHEN and CDR2 is SYDVKM. CDR3 bases: TGTGCCAGCAGTTTGCTCGGCTTGAACACTGAAGCTTTCTTT. Encoded protein: CASSLLGLNTEAFF.

V usage is TRBV6-9 and J usage is TRBJ1-5; D is unclear. This CDR3 region has 13 residues. V shed 5 bases and J shed 4 bases, with 9 bases lying between them. Per the germline V gene, CDR1 is MNHGY and CDR2 is SVAAGI. CDR3 DNA sequence: TGTGCCAGCAGTCCCGACATAAATCAGCCCCAGCATTTT. This gives the protein CASSPDINQPQHF.

The chain recombines TRBV7-9 with TRBJ2-7; 7 bases agree with TRBD1. Germline V gene sequence: CDR1 SEHNR, CDR2 FQNEAQ (reference sequence). V shed 5 bases, J shed 2 bases, and the junction held 6 bases outside the gene matches. The CDR3 sequence is 14 residues long. CDR3 bases: TGTGCCAGCAGCCCGTCCGGGACAGCCTACGAGCAGTACTTC. This codes for CASSPSGTAYEQYF.

This chain uses TRBV5-5 with TRBJ2-5; 8 bases match TRBD1. In germline, CDR1 is SGHKS, CDR2 YYEKEE (reference sequence). V was pared by 3 bases and J by 5 bases, with 9 bases of the junction left unmatched. The CDR3 runs 15 residues. CDR3 DNA: TGTGCCAGCAGCTCCGAGACAGGGGCGCGGGAGACCCAGTACTTC. It codes for CASSSETGARETQYF.

The chain carries TRBV15 and TRBJ1-1; 8 bases align to TRBD1. This CDR3 comprises 14 residues. V dropped 1 base and J dropped 12; count of bases not matched to a gene: 10. CDR1 and CDR2 from the germline V gene are LNHNV and YYDKDF (reference sequence). The CDR3 DNA reads TGTGCCACCAGCAGAGGCGGGACAGGACATGGAACTTTCTTT. Protein product: CATSRGGTGHGTFF.

The chain is built from TRBV6-5 and TRBJ2-2, with D perhaps matching TRBD1 (5 bases). Germline V gene data show CDR1 as MNHEY and CDR2 as SVGAGI. CDR3 length: 13 amino acids. Trimming took 2 bases from V and 6 from J, leaving 7 bases between them. CDR3 in amino acids: CASSYQGSGELFF. The CDR3 DNA sequence: TGTGCCAGCAGTTACCAGGGATCCGGGGAGCTGTTTTTT.

The J gene is TRBJ2-7, the V gene TRBV10-1, with 8 bases matching TRBD1. This CDR3 is 14 amino acids long. The germline V gene encodes CDR1 WNHNN and CDR2 SYGVQD (reference sequence). The J segment lost 1 base and the V segment lost 10 bases, leaving 9 bases of the junction unmatched. The DNA of the CDR3 is TGCGCCACCGGGACAGGTGGAAGTTCCTACGAGCAGTACTTC. It specifies CATGTGGSSYEQYF.

The genes are TRBV5-6 and TRBJ2-7; a weak D match, TRBD1 (5 bases). This CDR3 has 14 amino acids. CDR1 is SGHDT and CDR2 is YYEEEE in the germline V gene. Trimming took 2 bases from V and 2 from J, leaving 11 bases between them. CDR3 residues: CASSFLTATYEQYF. The CDR3 nucleotides read TGTGCCAGCAGCTTCCTGACAGCTACCTACGAGCAGTACTTC.

The chain links TRBV28 to TRBJ2-3, with TRBD1 matching over 8 bases. In germline, CDR1 is MDHEN, CDR2 SYDVKM. The V and J ends lost 5 bases and 1 base, in that order; junction bases with no gene match: 20. This CDR3 spans 20 amino acids. CDR3 nucleotide sequence: TGTGCCAGCAGTCCCCTCGCTCTTATAGACAGGGGAGGTGGCACAGATACGCAGTATTTT. This sequence encodes CASSPLALIDRGGGTDTQYF.